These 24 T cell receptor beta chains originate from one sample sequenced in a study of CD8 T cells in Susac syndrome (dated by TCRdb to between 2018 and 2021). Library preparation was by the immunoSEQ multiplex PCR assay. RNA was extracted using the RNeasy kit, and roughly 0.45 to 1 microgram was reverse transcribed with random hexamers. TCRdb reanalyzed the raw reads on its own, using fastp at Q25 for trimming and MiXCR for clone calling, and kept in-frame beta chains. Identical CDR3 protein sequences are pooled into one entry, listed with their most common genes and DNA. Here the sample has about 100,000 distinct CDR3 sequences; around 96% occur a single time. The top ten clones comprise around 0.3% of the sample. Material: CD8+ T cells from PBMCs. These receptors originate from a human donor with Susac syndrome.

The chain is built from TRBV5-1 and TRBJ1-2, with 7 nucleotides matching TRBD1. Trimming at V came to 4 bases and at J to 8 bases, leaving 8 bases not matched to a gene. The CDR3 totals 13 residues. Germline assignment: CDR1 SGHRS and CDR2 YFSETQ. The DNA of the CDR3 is TGCGCCAGCAGCCGCGACAGGGAAGGGGGCTACACCTTC. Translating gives CASSRDREGGYTF.

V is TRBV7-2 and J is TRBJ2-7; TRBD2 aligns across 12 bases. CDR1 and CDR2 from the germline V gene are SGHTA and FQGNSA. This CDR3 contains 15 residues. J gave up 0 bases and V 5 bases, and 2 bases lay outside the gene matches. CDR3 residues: CASSRLAGDSYEQYF. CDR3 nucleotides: TGTGCCAGCAGCCGACTAGCGGGGGACTCCTACGAGCAGTACTTC.

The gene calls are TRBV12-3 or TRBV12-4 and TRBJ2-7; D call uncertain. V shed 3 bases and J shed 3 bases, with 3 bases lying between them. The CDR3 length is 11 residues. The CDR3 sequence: CASSFGYEQYF. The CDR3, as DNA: TGTGCCAGCAGTTTTGGCTACGAGCAGTACTTC.

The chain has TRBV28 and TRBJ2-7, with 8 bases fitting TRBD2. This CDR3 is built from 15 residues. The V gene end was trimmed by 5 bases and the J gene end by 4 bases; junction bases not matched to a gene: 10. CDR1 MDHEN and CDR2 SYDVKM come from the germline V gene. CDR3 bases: TGTGCCAGCAGTCCCAGCGGGAGTTTTGTTTACGAGCAGTACTTC. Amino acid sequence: CASSPSGSFVYEQYF.

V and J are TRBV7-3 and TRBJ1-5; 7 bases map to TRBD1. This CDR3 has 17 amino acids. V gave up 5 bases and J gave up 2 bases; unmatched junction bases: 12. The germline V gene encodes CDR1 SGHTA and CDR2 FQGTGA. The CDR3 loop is CASSPQPNRGGNQPQHF. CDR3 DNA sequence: TGTGCCAGCAGCCCCCAACCTAACAGGGGAGGCAATCAGCCCCAGCATTTT.

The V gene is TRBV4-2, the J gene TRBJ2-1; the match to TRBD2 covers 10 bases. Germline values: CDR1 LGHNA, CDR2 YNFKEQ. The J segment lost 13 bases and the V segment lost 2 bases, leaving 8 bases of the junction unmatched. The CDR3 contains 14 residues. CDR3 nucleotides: TGTGCCAGCAGCCAAATGATAGAGCGGGGGGGCCAGTTCTTC. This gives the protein CASSQMIERGGQFF.

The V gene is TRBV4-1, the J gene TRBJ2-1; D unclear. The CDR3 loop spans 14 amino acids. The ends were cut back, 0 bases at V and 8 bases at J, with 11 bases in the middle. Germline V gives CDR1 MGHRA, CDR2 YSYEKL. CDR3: CASSQDRTGDEQFF. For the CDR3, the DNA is TGCGCCAGCAGCCAAGATAGGACGGGCGATGAGCAGTTCTTC.

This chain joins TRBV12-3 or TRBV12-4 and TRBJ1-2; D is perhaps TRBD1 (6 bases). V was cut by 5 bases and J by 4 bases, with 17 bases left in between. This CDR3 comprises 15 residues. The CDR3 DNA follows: TGTGCCAGCAGTACACCACAGGGAGTAACCTATGGCTACACCTTC. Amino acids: CASSTPQGVTYGYTF.

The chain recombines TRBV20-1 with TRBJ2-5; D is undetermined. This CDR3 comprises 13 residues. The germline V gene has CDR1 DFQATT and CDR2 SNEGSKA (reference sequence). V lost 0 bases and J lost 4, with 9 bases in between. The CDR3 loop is CSAREGNGETQYF. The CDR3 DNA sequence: TGCAGTGCTAGAGAGGGGAATGGAGAGACCCAGTACTTC.

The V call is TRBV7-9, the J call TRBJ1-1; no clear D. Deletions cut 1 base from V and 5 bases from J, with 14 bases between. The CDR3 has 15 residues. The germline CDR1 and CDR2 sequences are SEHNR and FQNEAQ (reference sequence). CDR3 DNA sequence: TGTGCCAGCAGCTTAGGCCAGGCCCTAATGACTGAAGCTTTCTTT. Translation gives CASSLGQALMTEAFF. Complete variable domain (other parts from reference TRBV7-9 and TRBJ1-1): DTGVSQNPRHKITKRGQNVTFRCDPISEHNRLYWYRQTLGQGPEFLTYFQNEAQLEKSRLLSDRFSAERPKGSFSTLEIQRTEQGDSAMYLCASSLGQALMTEAFFGQGTRLTVV.

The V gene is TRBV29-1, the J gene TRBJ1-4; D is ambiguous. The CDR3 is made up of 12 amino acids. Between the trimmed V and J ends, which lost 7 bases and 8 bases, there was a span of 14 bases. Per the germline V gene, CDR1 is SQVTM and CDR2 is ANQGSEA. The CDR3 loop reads CSASDGAEKLFF. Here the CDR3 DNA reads TGCAGCGCAAGTGATGGTGCGGAAAAACTGTTTTTT.

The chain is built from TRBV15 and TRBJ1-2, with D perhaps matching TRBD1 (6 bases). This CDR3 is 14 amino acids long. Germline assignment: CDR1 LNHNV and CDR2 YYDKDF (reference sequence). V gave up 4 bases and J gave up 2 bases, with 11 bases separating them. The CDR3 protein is CATSTPGTNYGYTF. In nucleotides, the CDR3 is TGTGCCACCAGCACCCCGGGGACAAACTATGGCTACACCTTC.

The CDR3: CATSPPGSSNQPQHF. The CDR3 nucleotides are TGTGCCACCAGCCCTCCCGGGAGTTCAAATCAGCCCCAGCATTTT. The rearrangement uses TRBV15 and TRBJ1-5; no clear D. The CDR3 runs 15 residues. The V gene's germline CDR1 is LNHNV and CDR2 YYDKDF (reference sequence). Trimming pared 5 bases from V and 4 bases from J, leaving 15 bases between.

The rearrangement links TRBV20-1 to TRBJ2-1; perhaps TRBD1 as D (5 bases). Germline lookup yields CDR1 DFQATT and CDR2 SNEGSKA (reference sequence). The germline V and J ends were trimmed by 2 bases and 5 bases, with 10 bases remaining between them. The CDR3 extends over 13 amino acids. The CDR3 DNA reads TGCAGTGCTAGATCCAGGGTTGACAATGAGCAGTTCTTC. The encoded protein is CSARSRVDNEQFF.

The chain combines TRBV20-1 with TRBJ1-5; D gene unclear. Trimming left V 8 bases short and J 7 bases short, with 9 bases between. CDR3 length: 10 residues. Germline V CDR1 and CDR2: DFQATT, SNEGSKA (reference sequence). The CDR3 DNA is TGCAGTTCCGGTAGGCAGCCCCAGCATTTT. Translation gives CSSGRQPQHF.

The CDR3 region has the DNA TGCAGTGCTAGCCTCGGGGGGGCCAAAAACATTCAGTACTTC. It translates to CSASLGGAKNIQYF. The V gene is TRBV20-1, the J gene TRBJ2-4; 7 bases align to TRBD2. The CDR3 covers 14 residues. V trimming: 3 bases; J trimming: 1 base; junction bases outside the gene matches: 3. Germline V lookup: CDR1 DFQATT, CDR2 SNEGSKA (reference sequence).

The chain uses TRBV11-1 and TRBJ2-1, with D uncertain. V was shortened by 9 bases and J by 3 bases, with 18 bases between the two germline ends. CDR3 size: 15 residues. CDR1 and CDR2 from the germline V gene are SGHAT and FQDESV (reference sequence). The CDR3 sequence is CARGDRTADYNEQFF. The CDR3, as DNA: TGTGCCAGAGGAGATAGGACGGCCGACTACAATGAGCAGTTCTTC.

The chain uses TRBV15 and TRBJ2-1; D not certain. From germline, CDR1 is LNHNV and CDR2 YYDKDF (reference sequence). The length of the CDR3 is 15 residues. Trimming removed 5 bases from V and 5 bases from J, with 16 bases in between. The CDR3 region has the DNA TGTGCCACCAGCCCACCAGCTCCCTACGACAATGAGCAGTTCTTC. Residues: CATSPPAPYDNEQFF.

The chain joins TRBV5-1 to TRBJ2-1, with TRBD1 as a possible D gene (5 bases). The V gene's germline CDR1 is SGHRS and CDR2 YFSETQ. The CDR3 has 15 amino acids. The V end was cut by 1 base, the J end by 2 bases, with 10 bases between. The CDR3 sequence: CASSLSSGTYNEQFF. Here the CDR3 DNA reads TGCGCCAGCAGCTTGTCGTCAGGGACCTACAATGAGCAGTTCTTC.

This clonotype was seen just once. The CDR3 DNA reads TGCAGTGCGTCCCCCGGGACTAGCGGGCCCGATGAGCAGTTCTTC. As protein: CSASPGTSGPDEQFF. The chain is built from TRBV20-1 and TRBJ2-1; TRBD2 agrees at 12 bases. This CDR3 has 15 residues. From germline, CDR1 is DFQATT and CDR2 SNEGSKA (reference sequence). J was trimmed by 8 bases and V by 6 bases; bases with no gene match: 11.

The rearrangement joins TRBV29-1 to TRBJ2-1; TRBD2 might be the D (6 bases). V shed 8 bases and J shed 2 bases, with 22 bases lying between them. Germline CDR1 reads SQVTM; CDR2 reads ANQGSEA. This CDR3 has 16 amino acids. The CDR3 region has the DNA TGCAGCTCTGACGGCGGGGCAGGGTCCACCTACAATGAGCAGTTCTTC. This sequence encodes CSSDGGAGSTYNEQFF.

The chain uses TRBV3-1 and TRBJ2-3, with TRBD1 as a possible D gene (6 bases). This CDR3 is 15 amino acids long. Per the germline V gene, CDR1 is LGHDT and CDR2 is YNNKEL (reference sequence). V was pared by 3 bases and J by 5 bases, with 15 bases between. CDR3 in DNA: TGTGCCAGCAGCCAGGGGGCCCAGATTCTAGATACGCAGTATTTT. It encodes CASSQGAQILDTQYF.

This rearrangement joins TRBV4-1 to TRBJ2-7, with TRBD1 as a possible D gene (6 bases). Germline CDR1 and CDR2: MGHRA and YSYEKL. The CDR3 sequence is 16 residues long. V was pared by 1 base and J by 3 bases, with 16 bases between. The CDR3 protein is CASSQARTVPNYEQYF. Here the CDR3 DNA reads TGCGCCAGCAGCCAAGCCCGGACAGTGCCAAACTACGAGCAGTACTTC.

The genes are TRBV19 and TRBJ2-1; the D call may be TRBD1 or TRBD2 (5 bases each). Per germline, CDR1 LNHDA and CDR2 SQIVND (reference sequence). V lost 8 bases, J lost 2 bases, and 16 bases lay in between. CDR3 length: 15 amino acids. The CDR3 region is CASAAGAAAYNEQFF. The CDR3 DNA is TGTGCCAGTGCCGCCGGGGCCGCTGCCTACAATGAGCAGTTCTTC. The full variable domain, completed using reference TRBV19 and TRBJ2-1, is DGGITQSPKYLFRKEGQNVTLSCEQNLNHDAMYWYRQDPGQGLRLIYYSQIVNDFQKGDIAEGYSVSREKKESFPLTVTSAQKNPTAFYLCASAAGAAAYNEQFFGPGTRLTVL.